This entry concerns a single T cell receptor (beta chain). Its cognate antigen is unknown. Other DNA sequences of this sample code for an identical CDR3. The entry originates in a study of beta chain features in type 1 diabetes. Study-wide points: Significant though moderate, a shortening of TCRB CDR3s appeared in all four CD4+ subsets of Type 1 diabetes patients.

Every isolated RNA sample was fully reverse transcribed, so sequencing captured expressed TCRB transcripts. Produced via immunoSEQ multiplex PCR; TCRdb's table is partial and in-frame only. The sample has roughly 730,000 clones, roughly 12% seen once. Deletions cut 0 bases from V and 4 bases from J, with 5 bases between. The CDR3 length is 13 residues. Looked up from germline, CDR1 is SGHRS and CDR2 is YFSETQ. The J gene is TRBJ1-5, the V gene TRBV5-1; D is unclear. The sample taken for sequencing was naive CD4+ T cells from blood. The TCR sequence derives from a man in his late teens or twenties with type 1 diabetes. As DNA, the CDR3 is TGCGCCAGCAGCTTGGAGAGTAATCAGCCCCAGCATTTT. Encoded protein: CASSLESNQPQHF. Full variable domain (outside the CDR3, taken from reference TRBV5-1 and TRBJ1-5): KAGVTQTPRYLIKTRGQQVTLSCSPISGHRSVSWYQQTPGQGLQFLFEYFSETQRNKGNFPGRFSGRQFSNSRSEMNVSTLELGDSALYLCASSLESNQPQHFGDGTRLSIL.